A single sample gave rise to the 12 T cell receptor beta chains below, sequenced in a study of cytomegalovirus exposure and HLA in healthy donors. A multiplex PCR was run with 60 Vbeta primers and 13 Jbeta primers. Clones were sequenced by immunoSEQ multiplex PCR, and TCRdb holds only the in-frame ones, with some missing. The sample records about 110,000 clones, 78% being singletons. Sequenced: PBMCs. The receptors come from a man younger than 45 in good health and CMV-seronegative.

Here the CDR3 DNA reads TGTGCCAGCAGTCTCCCTAGCGGGGGGGACTACGAGCAGTACTTC. Protein sequence: CASSLPSGGDYEQYF. The rearrangement links TRBV5-4 to TRBJ2-7; 12 bases agree with TRBD2. Per the germline V gene, CDR1 is SGHNT and CDR2 is YYREEE (reference sequence). Trimming took 5 bases from V and 3 from J; bases not matched to a gene: 6. The CDR3 has 15 amino acids.

This clone was counted only a few times. This sequence joins TRBV6-5 and TRBJ2-7, with TRBD2 as a possible D gene (6 bases). Trimming removed 2 bases from V and 9 bases from J, with 8 bases in between. This CDR3 has 11 residues. CDR1 MNHEY and CDR2 SVGAGI come from the germline V gene. CDR3 sequence reads: CASSYRGLQYF. CDR3 DNA: TGTGCCAGCAGTTACCGGGGGTTGCAGTACTTC.

The chain couples TRBV6-5 to TRBJ1-3; TRBD1 matches at 8 bases. Per the germline V gene, CDR1 is MNHEY and CDR2 is SVGAGI. Trimming took 2 bases from V and 4 from J; bases not matched to a gene: 4. The length of the CDR3 is 15 residues. CDR3 in DNA: TGTGCCAGCAGTTACGGATCAGGGGGCGGAAACACCATATATTTT. Its protein is CASSYGSGGGNTIYF.

The V and J genes are TRBV13 and TRBJ2-5; 10 bases align to TRBD1. Germline V gene sequence: CDR1 PRHDT, CDR2 FYEKMQ (reference sequence). This CDR3 spans 15 amino acids. V was pared by 4 bases and J by 5 bases, with 7 bases of the junction left unmatched. This CDR3 is CASSSRTGGKETQYF. CDR3 sequence (DNA): TGTGCCAGCAGCTCTAGGACAGGGGGGAAGGAGACCCAGTACTTC.

This chain joins TRBV6-6 and TRBJ2-1; TRBD2 aligns across 10 bases. Germline loops: CDR1 MNHNY, CDR2 SVGAGI (reference sequence). The CDR3 consists of 16 residues. V trimming: 6 bases; J trimming: 4 bases; junction bases outside the gene matches: 9. The CDR3 bases are TGTGCCAGCAGGAGCGGGGGGGCTACTTCGTACAATGAGCAGTTCTTC. Its translation: CASRSGGATSYNEQFF.

This clone occurred a few times. The chain has TRBV7-6 and TRBJ2-7; TRBD1 aligns across 9 bases. The CDR3 is 15 residues long. Germline V gene data show CDR1 as SGHVS and CDR2 as FNYEAQ. V lost 7 bases and J lost 4; bases outside the gene matches: 11. The CDR3 DNA is TGTGCCAGCACGCCGACCGGGACAGGGCAGTACGAGCAGTACTTC. As protein: CASTPTGTGQYEQYF.

This CDR3 is CASSRASGGEKLFF. Here the CDR3 DNA reads TGTGCCAGCAGCCGAGCCTCAGGGGGTGAAAAACTGTTTTTT. V is TRBV13 and J is TRBJ1-4; 7 bases map to TRBD1. Per the germline V gene, CDR1 is PRHDT and CDR2 is FYEKMQ (reference sequence). Trimming at V came to 5 bases and at J to 7 bases, leaving 7 bases not matched to a gene. The CDR3 covers 14 residues.

A single count supports this clone. The chain couples TRBV14 to TRBJ2-5; tentatively, D is TRBD1 (6 bases). Germline V CDR1 and CDR2: SGHDN, FVKESK. Trimming took 0 bases from V and 8 from J, leaving 16 bases between them. The CDR3 runs 15 residues. Here the CDR3 DNA reads TGTGCCAGCAGCCAAGAAGGGGACATACCAAAAACCCAGTACTTC. This translates into CASSQEGDIPKTQYF.

The V call is TRBV7-6, the J call TRBJ2-2, with D possibly being TRBD2 (6 bases). Trimming pared 2 bases from V and 0 bases from J, leaving 7 bases between. The length of the CDR3 is 15 residues. In germline, CDR1 is SGHVS, CDR2 FNYEAQ. This CDR3 reads CASSLIAANTGELFF. CDR3 sequence (DNA): TGTGCCAGCAGCTTAATAGCGGCGAACACCGGGGAGCTGTTTTTT.

The count of this clone is one. V gene TRBV6-1 combines with J gene TRBJ1-1; D perhaps matches TRBD1 (5 bases). Germline V gene lookup returns CDR1 MNHNS and CDR2 SASEGT. The CDR3 runs to 15 residues. Trimming stripped 4 bases from V and 5 bases from J, with 17 bases between. The CDR3 here is CASSGVGGGGTEAFF. Written as DNA, the CDR3 is TGTGCCAGCAGTGGGGTTGGGGGAGGTGGGACTGAAGCTTTCTTT.

In its sample, this clone was seen a few times. This sequence joins TRBV19 and TRBJ1-5; TRBD1 agrees at 8 bases. CDR1 LNHDA and CDR2 SQIVND come from the germline V gene (reference sequence). Germline trimming cut 8 bases from V and 7 bases from J; bases unmatched to any gene: 10. This CDR3 contains 14 residues. Written as DNA, the CDR3 is TGTGCCAGTCAGGACAGGGATTACTACCAGCCCCAGCATTTT. As protein: CASQDRDYYQPQHF.

As concerns this clone: A junction end diverges from the germline sequence, so it may reflect a read error. This chain links TRBV9 with TRBJ2-2; tentatively, D is TRBD2 (5 bases). The CDR3 has 13 residues. The germline V gene encodes CDR1 SGDLS and CDR2 YYNGEE. CDR3 residues: CASGVPGSRELFF. The CDR3 DNA follows: TGTGCCAGCGGCGTACCGGGAAGTAGGGAACTGTTTTTT.